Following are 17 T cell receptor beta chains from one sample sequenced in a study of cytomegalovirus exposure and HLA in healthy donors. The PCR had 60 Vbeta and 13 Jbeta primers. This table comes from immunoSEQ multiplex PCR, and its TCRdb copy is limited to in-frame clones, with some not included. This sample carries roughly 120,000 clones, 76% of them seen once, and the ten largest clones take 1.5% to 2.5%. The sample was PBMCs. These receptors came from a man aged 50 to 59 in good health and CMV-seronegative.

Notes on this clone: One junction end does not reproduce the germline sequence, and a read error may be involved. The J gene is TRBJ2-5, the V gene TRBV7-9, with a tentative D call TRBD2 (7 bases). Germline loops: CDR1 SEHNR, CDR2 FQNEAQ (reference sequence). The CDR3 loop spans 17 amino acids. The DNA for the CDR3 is TGTTCCAGCAGCTCCTGGTGGGGGGGGCAACTGGAGGAGACCCAGTACTTC. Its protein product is CSSSSWWGGQLEETQYF.

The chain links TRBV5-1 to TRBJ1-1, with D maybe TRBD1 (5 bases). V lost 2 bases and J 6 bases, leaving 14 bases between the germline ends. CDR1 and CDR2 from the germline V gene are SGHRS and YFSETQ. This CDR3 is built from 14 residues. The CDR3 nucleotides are TGCGCCAGCAGCTTAAGGGGCGAAGAATCTGAAGCTTTCTTT. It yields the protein CASSLRGEESEAFF.

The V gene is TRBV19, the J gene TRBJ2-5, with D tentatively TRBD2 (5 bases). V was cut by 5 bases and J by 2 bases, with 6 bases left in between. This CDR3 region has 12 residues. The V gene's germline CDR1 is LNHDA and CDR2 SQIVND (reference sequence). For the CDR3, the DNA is TGTGCCAGTAGTCAGCGGCAAGAGACCCAGTACTTC. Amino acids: CASSQRQETQYF.

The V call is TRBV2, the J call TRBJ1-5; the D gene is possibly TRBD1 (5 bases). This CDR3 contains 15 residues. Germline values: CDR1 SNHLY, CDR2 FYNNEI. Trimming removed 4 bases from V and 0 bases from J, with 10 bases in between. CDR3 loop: CASSGPGDSNQPQHF. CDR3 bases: TGTGCCAGCAGTGGTCCGGGGGATAGCAATCAGCCCCAGCATTTT. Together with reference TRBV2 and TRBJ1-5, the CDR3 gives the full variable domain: EPEVTQTPSHQVTQMGQEVILRCVPISNHLYFYWYRQILGQKVEFLVSFYNNEISEKSEIFDDQFSVERPDGSNFTLKIRSTKLEDSAMYFCASSGPGDSNQPQHFGDGTRLSIL.

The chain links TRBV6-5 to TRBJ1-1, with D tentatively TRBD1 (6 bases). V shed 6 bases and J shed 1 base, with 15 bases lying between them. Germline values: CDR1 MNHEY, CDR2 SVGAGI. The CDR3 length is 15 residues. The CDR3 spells CASRFSGTSNTEAFF. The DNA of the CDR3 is TGTGCCAGCAGATTCTCCGGGACATCGAACACTGAAGCTTTCTTT.

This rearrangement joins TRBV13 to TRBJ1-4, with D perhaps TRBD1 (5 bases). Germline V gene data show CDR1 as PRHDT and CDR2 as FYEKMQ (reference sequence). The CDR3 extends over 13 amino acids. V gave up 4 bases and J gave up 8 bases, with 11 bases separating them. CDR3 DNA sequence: TGTGCCAGCAGCTCTGGGGCACAAGAAAAACTGTTTTTT. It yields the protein CASSSGAQEKLFF.

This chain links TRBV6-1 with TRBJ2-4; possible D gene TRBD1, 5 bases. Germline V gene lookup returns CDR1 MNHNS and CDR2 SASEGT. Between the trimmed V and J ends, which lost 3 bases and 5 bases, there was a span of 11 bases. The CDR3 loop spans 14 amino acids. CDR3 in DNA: TGTGCCAGCAGTGAGGGGCGTTCGGAAAACATTCAGTACTTC. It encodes CASSEGRSENIQYF.

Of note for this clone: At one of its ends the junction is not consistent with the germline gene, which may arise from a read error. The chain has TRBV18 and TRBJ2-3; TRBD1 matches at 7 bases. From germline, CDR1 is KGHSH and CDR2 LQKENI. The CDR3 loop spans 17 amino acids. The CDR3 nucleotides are TGTGCCAGCCCACCCCCTCCGCGGGCAGGGGGAACAGATACGCAGTATTTT. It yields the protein CASPPPPRAGGTDTQYF.

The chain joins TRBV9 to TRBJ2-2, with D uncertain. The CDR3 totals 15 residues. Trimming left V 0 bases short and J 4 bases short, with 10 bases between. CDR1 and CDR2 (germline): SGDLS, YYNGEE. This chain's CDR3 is CASSVGSGFTGELFF. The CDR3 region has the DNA TGTGCCAGCAGCGTAGGTTCGGGTTTCACCGGGGAGCTGTTTTTT.

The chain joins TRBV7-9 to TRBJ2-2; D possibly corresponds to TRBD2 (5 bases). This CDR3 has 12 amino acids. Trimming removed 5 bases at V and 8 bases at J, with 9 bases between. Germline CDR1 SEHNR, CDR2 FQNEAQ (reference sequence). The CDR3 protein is CASSVTKGELFF. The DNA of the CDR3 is TGTGCCAGCAGCGTGACTAAGGGGGAGCTGTTTTTT.

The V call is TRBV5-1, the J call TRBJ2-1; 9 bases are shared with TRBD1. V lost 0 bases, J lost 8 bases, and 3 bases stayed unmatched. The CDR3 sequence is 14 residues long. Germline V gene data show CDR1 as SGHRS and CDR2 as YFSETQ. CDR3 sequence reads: CASSLGQGVDEQFF. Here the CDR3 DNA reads TGCGCCAGCAGCTTGGGACAGGGGGTCGATGAGCAGTTCTTC.

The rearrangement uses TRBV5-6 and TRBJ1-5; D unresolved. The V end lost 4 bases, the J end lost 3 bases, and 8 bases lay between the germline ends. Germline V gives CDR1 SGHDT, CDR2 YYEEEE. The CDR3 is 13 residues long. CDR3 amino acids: CASSPGPNQPQHF. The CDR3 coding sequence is TGTGCCAGCAGCCCGGGTCCCAATCAGCCCCAGCATTTT.

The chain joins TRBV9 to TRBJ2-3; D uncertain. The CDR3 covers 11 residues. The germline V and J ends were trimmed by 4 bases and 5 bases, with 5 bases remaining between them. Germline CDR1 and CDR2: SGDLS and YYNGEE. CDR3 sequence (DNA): TGTGCCAGCAGCCCCCGAGATACGCAGTATTTT. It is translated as CASSPRDTQYF. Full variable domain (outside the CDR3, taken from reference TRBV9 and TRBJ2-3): DSGVTQTPKHLITATGQRVTLRCSPRSGDLSVYWYQQSLDQGLQFLIQYYNGEERAKGNILERFSAQQFPDLHSELNLSSLELGDSALYFCASSPRDTQYFGPGTRLTVL.

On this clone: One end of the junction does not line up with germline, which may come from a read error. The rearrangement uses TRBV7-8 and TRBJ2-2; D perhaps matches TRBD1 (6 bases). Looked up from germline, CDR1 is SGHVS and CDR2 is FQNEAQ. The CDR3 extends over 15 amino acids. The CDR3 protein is CASSLMGAKTGELFF. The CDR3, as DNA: TGTGCCAGCAGCTTAATGGGGGCGAAAACCGGGGAGCTGTTTTTT.

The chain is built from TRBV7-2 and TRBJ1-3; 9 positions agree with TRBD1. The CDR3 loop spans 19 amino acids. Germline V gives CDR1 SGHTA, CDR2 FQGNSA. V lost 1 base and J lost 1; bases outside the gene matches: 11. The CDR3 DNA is TGTGCCAGCAGCTTAGGTACGGGACAGGGCTTCCCGTCTGGAAACACCATATATTTT. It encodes CASSLGTGQGFPSGNTIYF. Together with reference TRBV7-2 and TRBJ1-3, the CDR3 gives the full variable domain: GAGVSQSPSNKVTEKGKDVELRCDPISGHTALYWYRQSLGQGLEFLIYFQGNSAPDKSGLPSDRFSAERTGGSVSTLTIQRTQQEDSAVYLCASSLGTGQGFPSGNTIYFGEGSWLTVV.

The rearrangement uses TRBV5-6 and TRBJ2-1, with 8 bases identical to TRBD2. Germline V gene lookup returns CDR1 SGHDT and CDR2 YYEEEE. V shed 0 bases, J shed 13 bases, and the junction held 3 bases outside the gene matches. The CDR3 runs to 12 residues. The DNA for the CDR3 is TGTGCCAGCAGCTTGGCCAGCGGGGGCCAGTTCTTC. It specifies CASSLASGGQFF. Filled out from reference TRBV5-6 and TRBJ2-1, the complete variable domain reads DAGVTQSPTHLIKTRGQQVTLRCSPKSGHDTVSWYQQALGQGPQFIFQYYEEEERQRGNFPDRFSGHQFPNYSSELNVNALLLGDSALYLCASSLASGGQFFGPGTRLTVL.

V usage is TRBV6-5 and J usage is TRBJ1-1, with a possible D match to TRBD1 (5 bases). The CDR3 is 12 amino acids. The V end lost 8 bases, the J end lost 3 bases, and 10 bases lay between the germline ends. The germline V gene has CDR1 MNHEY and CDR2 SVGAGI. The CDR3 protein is CASGRGDTEAFF. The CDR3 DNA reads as TGTGCCAGCGGCCGGGGGGACACTGAAGCTTTCTTT.